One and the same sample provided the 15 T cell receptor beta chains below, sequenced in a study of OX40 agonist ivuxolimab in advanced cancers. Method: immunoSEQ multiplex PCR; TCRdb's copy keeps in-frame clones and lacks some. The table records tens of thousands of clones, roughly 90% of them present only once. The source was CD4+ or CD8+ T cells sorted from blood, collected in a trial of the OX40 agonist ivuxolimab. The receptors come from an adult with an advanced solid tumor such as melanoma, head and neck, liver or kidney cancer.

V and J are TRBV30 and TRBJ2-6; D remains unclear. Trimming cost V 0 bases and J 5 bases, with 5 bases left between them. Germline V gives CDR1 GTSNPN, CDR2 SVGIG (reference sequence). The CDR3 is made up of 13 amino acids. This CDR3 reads CAWSVGRANVLTF. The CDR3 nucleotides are TGTGCCTGGAGTGTAGGGAGGGCCAACGTCCTGACTTTC.

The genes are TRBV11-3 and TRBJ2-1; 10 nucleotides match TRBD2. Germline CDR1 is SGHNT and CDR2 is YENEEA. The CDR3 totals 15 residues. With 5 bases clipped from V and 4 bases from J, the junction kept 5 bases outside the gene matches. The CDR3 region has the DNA TGTGCCAGCAGCGCACTAGCGGGAACATACAATGAGCAGTTCTTC. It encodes CASSALAGTYNEQFF.

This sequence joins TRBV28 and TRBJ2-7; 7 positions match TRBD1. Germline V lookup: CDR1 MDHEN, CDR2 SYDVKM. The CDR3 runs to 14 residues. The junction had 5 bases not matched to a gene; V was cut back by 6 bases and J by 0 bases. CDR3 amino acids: CASRSTGFSYEQYF. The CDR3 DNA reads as TGTGCCAGCAGGTCGACAGGGTTCTCCTACGAGCAGTACTTC.

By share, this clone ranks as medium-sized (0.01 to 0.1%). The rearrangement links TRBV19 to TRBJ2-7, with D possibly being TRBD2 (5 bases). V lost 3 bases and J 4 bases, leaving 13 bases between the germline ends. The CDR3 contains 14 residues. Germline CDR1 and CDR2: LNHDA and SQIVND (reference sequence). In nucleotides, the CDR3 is TGTGCCAGTAGTATCGGCAGCGGACCTTACGAGCAGTACTTC. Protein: CASSIGSGPYEQYF.

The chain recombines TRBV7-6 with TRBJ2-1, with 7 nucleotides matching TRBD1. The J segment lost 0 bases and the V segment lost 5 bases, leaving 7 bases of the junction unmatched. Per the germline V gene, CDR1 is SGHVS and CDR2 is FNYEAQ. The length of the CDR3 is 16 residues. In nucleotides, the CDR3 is TGTGCCAGCAGCCCCAGGGGACAGAGCTCCTACAATGAGCAGTTCTTC. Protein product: CASSPRGQSSYNEQFF.

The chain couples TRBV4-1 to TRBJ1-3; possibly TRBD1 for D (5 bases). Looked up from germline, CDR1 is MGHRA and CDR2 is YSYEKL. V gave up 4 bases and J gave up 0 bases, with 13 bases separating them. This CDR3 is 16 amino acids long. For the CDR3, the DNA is TGCGCCAGCAGCCCGGGAGGGGTAATCTCTGGAAACACCATATATTTT. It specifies CASSPGGVISGNTIYF.

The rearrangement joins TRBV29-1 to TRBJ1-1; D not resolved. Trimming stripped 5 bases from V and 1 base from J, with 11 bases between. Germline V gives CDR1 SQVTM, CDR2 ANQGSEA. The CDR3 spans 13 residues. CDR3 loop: CSVSEGRNTEAFF. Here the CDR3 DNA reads TGCAGCGTTTCTGAGGGCCGGAACACTGAAGCTTTCTTT.

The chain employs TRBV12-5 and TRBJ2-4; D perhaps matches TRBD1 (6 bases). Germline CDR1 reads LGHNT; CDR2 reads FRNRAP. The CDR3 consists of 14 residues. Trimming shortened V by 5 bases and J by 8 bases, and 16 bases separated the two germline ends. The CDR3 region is CASGPQTGSDIQYF. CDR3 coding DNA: TGTGCTAGTGGTCCGCAGACAGGTTCGGACATTCAGTACTTC.

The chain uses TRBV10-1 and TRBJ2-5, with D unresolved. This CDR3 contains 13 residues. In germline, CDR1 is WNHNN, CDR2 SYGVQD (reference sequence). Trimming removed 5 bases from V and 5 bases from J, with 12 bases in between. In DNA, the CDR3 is TGCGCCAGCAGTCGAGGCGTAGGGGAGACCCAGTACTTC. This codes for CASSRGVGETQYF.

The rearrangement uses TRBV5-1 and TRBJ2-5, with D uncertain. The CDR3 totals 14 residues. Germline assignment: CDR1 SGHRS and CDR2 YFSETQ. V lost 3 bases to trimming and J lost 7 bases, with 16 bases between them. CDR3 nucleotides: TGCGCCAGCAGCTCGGGTCGTCCCGAAGGGACCCAGTACTTC. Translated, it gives CASSSGRPEGTQYF.

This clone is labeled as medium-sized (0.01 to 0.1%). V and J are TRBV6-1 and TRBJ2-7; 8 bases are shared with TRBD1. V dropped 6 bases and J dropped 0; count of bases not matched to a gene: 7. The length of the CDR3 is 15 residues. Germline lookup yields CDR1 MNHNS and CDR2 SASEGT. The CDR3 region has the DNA TGTGCCAGCAGCCTTACAGGGGGAGACTCCTACGAGCAGTACTTC. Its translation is CASSLTGGDSYEQYF.

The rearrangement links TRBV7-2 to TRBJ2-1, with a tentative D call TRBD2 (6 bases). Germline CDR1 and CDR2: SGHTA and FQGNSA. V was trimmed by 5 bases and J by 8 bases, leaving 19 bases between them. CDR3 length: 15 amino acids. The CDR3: CASSLELGGSYEQFF. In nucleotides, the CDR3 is TGTGCCAGCAGCCTAGAGCTGGGGGGTAGCTATGAGCAGTTCTTC.

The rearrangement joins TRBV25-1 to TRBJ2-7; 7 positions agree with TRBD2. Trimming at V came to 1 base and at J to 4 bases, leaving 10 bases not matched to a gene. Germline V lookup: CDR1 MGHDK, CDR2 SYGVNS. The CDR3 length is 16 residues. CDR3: CASSESGGRAEYEQYF. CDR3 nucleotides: TGTGCCAGCAGTGAATCCGGTGGGAGGGCTGAGTACGAGCAGTACTTC.

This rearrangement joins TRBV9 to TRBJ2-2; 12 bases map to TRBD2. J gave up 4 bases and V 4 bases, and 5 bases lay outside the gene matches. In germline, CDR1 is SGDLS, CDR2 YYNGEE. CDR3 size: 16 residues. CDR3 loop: CASSTSGGRGTGELFF. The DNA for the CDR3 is TGTGCCAGCAGCACTAGCGGGGGGCGAGGCACCGGGGAGCTGTTTTTT.

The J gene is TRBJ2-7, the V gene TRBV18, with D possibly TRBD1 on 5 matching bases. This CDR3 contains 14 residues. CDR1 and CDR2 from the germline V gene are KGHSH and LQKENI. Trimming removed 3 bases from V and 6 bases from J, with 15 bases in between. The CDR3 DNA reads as TGTGCCAGCTCACCCCCGGTCAGGCAGGGCGAGCAGTACTTC. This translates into CASSPPVRQGEQYF.